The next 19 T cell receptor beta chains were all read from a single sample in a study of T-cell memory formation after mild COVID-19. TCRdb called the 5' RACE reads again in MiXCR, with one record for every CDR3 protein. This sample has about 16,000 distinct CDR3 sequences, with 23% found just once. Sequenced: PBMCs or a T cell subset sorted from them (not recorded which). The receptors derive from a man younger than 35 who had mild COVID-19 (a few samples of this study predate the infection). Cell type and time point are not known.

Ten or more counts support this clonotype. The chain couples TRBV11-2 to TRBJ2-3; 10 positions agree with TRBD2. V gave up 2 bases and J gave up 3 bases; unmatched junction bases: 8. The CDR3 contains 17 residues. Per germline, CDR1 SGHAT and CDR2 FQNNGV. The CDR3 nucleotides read TGTGCCAGCAGCTTACCGTTAGCGGGGGGCCGGACAGATACGCAGTATTTT. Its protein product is CASSLPLAGGRTDTQYF. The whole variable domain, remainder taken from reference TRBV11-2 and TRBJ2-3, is EAGVAQSPRYKIIEKRQSVAFWCNPISGHATLYWYQQILGQGPKLLIQFQNNGVVDDSQLPKDRFSAERLKGVDSTLKIQPAKLEDSAVYLCASSLPLAGGRTDTQYFGPGTRLTVL.

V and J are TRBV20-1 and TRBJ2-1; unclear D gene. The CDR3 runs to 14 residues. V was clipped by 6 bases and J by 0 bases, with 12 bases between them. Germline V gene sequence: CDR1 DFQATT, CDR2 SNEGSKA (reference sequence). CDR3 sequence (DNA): TGCAGTGCGTGGGGAAGAAGCTCCTACAATGAGCAGTTCTTC. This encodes CSAWGRSSYNEQFF.

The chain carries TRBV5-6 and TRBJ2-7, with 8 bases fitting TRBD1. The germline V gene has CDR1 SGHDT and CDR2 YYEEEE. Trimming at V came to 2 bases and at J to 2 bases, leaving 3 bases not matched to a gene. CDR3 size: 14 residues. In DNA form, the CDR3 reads TGTGCCAGCAGCTTCGACAGGGGACCCTACGAGCAGTACTTC. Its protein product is CASSFDRGPYEQYF.

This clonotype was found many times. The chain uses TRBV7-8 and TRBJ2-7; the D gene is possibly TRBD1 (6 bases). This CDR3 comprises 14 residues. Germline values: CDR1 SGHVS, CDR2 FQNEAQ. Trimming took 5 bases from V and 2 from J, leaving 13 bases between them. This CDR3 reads CASSLGTIPYEQYF. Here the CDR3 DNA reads TGTGCCAGCAGCCTCGGGACAATACCCTACGAGCAGTACTTC.

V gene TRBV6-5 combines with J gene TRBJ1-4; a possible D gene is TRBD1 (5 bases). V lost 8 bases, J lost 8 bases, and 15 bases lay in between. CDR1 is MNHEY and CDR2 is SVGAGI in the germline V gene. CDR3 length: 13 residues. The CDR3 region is CASGWGDNEKLFF. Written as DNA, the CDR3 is TGTGCCAGCGGATGGGGCGATAACGAAAAACTGTTTTTT.

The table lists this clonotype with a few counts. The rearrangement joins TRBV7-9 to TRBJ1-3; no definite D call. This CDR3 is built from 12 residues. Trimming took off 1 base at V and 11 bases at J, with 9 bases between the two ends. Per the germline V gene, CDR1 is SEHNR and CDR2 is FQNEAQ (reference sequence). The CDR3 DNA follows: TGTGCCAGCAGCTTAGGCCCAGTCGCCATATATTTT. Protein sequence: CASSLGPVAIYF. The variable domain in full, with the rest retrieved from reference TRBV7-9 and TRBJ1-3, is DTGVSQNPRHKITKRGQNVTFRCDPISEHNRLYWYRQTLGQGPEFLTYFQNEAQLEKSRLLSDRFSAERPKGSFSTLEIQRTEQGDSAMYLCASSLGPVAIYFGEGSWLTVV.

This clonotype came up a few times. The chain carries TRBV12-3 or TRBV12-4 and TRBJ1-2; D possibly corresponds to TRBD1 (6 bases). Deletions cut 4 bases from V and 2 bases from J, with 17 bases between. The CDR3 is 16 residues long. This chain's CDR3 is CASSSPQGRYNYGYTF. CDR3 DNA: TGTGCCAGCAGTTCCCCCCAGGGGCGGTACAACTATGGCTACACCTTC.

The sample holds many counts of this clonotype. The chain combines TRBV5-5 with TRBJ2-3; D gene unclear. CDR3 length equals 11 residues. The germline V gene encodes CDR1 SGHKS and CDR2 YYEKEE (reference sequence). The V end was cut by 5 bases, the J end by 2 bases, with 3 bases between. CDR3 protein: CASSTTDTQYF. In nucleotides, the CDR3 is TGTGCCAGCAGTACCACAGATACGCAGTATTTT. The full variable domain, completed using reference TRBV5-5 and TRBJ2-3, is DAGVTQSPTHLIKTRGQQVTLRCSPISGHKSVSWYQQVLGQGPQFIFQYYEKEERGRGNFPDRFSARQFPNYSSELNVNALLLGDSALYLCASSTTDTQYFGPGTRLTVL.

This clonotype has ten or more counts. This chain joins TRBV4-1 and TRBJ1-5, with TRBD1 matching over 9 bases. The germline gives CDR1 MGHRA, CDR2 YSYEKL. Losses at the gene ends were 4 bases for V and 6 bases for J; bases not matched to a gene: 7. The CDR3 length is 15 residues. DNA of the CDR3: TGCGCCAGCAGCCGCACAGGGGGCAGGGGTCAGCCCCAGCATTTT. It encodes CASSRTGGRGQPQHF.

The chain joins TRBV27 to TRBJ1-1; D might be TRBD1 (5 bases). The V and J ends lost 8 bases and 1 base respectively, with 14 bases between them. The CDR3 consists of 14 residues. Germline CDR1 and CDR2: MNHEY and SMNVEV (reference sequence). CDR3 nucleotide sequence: TGTGCCAGCCTACCGGGGCCGGGGAACACTGAAGCTTTCTTT. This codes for CASLPGPGNTEAFF.

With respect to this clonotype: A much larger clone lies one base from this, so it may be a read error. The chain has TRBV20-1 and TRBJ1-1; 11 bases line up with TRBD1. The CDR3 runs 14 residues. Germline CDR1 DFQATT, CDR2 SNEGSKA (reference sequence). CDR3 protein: CSARGTGGDTEALF. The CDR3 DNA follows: TGCAGTGCTAGGGGGACAGGGGGGGACACTGAAGCTTTATTT.

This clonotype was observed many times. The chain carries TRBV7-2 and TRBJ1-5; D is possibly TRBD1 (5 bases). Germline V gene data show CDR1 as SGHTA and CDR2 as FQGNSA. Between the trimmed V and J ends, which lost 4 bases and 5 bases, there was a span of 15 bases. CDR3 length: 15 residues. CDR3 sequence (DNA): TGTGCCAGCAGCTGGGAGGGGTTGGGGTATCAGCCCCAGCATTTT. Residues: CASSWEGLGYQPQHF.

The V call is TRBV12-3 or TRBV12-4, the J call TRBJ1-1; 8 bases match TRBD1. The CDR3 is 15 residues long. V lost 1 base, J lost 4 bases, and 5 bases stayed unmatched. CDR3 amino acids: CASSLGTGWSTEAFF. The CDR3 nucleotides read TGTGCCAGCAGTTTAGGGACAGGGTGGTCCACTGAAGCTTTCTTT.

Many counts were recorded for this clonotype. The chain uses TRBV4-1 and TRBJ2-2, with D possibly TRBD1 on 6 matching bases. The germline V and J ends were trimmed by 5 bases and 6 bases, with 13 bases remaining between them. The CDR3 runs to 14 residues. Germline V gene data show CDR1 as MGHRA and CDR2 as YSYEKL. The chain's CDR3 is CASSSTGIPGELFF. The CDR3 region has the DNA TGCGCCAGCAGCTCTACAGGGATTCCCGGGGAGCTGTTTTTT.

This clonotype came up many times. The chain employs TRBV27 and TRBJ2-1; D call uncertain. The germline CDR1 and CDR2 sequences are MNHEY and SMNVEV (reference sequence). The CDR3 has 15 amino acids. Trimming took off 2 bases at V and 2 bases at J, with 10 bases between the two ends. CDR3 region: CASSLGWTPYNEQFF. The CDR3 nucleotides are TGTGCCAGCAGTTTAGGTTGGACGCCCTACAATGAGCAGTTCTTC.

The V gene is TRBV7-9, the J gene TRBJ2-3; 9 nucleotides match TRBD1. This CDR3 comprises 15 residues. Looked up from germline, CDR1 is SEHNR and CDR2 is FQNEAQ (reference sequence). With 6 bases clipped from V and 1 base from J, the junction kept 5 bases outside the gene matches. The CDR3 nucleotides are TGTGCCAGCAGTGAACGACAGGGGGGCACAGATACGCAGTATTTT. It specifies CASSERQGGTDTQYF.

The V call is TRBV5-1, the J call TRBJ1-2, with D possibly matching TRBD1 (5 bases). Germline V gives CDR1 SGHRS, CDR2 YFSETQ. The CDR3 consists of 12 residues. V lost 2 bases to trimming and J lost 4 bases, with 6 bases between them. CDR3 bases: TGCGCCAGCAGCTTCGACAGCTATGGCTACACCTTC. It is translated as CASSFDSYGYTF. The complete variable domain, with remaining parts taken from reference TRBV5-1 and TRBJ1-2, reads KAGVTQTPRYLIKTRGQQVTLSCSPISGHRSVSWYQQTPGQGLQFLFEYFSETQRNKGNFPGRFSGRQFSNSRSEMNVSTLELGDSALYLCASSFDSYGYTFGSGTRLTVV.

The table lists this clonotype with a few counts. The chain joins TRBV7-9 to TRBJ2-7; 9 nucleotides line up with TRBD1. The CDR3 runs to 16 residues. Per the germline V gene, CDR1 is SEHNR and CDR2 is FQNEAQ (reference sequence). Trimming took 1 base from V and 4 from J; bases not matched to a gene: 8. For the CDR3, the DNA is TGTGCCAGCAGCTTAGGGGGACAGGGTGGCTGGTACGAGCAGTACGTC. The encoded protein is CASSLGGQGGWYEQYV.

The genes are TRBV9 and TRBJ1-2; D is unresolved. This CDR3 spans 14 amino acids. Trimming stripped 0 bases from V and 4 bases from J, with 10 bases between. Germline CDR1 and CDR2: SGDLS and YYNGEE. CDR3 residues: CASSVEPGPYGYTF. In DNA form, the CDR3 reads TGTGCCAGCAGCGTAGAGCCAGGCCCCTATGGCTACACCTTC.